This T cell receptor beta chain is from a study of CD8 T cells in ankylosing spondylitis. Notes on the study in general: What appeared characteristic of ankylosing spondylitis blood was a TCR beta motif of eight or nine highly homologous variants. Past studies reported some motif variants in reactive arthritis synovial fluid and blood.

CDR1 MDHEN and CDR2 SYDVKM come from the germline V gene. The V end lost 6 bases, the J end lost 11 bases, and 14 bases lay between the germline ends. CDR3 length: 12 residues. Quantitative 5'-RACE with molecular barcodes generated TCR beta libraries. Each CDR3 protein is one row after TCRdb ran MiXCR on the 5' RACE reads. Here the sample spans 450,000 to 550,000 distinct CDR3 sequences, about 5.4% being singletons. This clonotype has at least ten counts. Its target is not known. V gene TRBV28 combines with J gene TRBJ1-5; D gene ambiguous. Sequencing input: blood, either unsorted or a sorted T cell fraction (not recorded which). This TCR came from a male donor with ankylosing spondylitis. Here the CDR3 DNA reads TGTGCCAGCAGCCAGGACGGCGCCTCCCAGCATTTT. Translating gives CASSQDGASQHF.